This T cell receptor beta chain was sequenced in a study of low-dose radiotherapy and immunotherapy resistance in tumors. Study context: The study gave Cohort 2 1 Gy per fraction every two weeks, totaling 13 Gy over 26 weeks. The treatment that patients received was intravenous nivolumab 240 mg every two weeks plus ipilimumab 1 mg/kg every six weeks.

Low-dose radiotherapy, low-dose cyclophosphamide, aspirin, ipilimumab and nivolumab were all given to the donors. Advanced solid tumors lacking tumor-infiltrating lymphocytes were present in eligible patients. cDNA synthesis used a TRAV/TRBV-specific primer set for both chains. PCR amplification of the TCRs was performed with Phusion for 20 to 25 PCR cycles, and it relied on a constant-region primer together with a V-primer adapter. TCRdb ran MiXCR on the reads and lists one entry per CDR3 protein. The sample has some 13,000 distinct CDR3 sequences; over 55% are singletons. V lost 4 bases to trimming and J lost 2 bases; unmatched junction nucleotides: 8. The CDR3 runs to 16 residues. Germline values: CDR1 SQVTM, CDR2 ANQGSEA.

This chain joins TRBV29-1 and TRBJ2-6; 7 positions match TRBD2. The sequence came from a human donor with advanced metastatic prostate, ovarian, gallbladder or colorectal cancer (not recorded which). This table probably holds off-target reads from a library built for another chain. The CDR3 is CSVVAGRVTGANVLTF. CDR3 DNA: TGCAGCGTTGTCGCAGGGAGGGTAACTGGGGCCAACGTCCTGACTTTC.